This T cell receptor beta chain was identified in a study of OX40 agonist ivuxolimab in advanced cancers. Study context: Ivuxolimab, an agonistic anti-OX40 (CD134) antibody, was given to patients. Past anti-PD-1, anti-PD-L1 or anti-CTLA-4 therapy was accepted, and approximately 40% had received some. General study points: CD8+ T cells (on average) carried more expanded clones than CD4+ T cells. Compared with others, partial responders at 0.1-3.0 mg/kg displayed clonal expansion among the lowest.

Turning to this clone: Antigen: not known.

Clones were sequenced by immunoSEQ multiplex PCR, and TCRdb holds only the in-frame ones, with some missing. Of 55,000 to 65,000 clones detected, nearly 90% appear once; the ten largest clones hold approximately 0.3%. Trimming removed 6 bases from V and 7 bases from J, with 16 bases in between. The germline gives CDR1 MNHNS, CDR2 SASEGT. The CDR3 covers 14 residues. The TCR was taken from an adult with an advanced solid tumor such as melanoma, head and neck, liver or kidney cancer. The sample here was CD4+ or CD8+ T cells sorted from blood, taken in a trial of the OX40 agonist ivuxolimab. V is TRBV6-1 and J is TRBJ2-1, with D hard to call. The CDR3 DNA follows: TGTGCCAGCAGGCCCGTGGCAGGTAGGAATGAGCAGTTCTTC. Amino acid sequence: CASRPVAGRNEQFF.